A selection of T cell receptor beta chains follows, all from one sample in a study of Ad26.COV2.S vaccination and SARS-CoV-2 variants. Clones were sequenced by immunoSEQ multiplex PCR, and TCRdb holds only the in-frame ones, with some missing. The sample lists 350,000 to 450,000 clones; approximately 89% were seen once. The sample in question was peripheral blood, obtained in a trial of Ad26.COV2.S vaccine versus placebo. The receptors were gathered from a person between 18 and 65 years old who received the Ad26.COV2.S COVID-19 vaccine or a placebo. Each CDR3 is given with its conserved first and last residue.

J gene: TRBJ2-1; V gene: TRBV6-4; CDR3 protein: CASSDTSGRSYNEQFF
J gene: TRBJ1-5; V gene: TRBV11-2; CDR3 protein: CASSLSGNQPQHF
J gene: TRBJ2-7; V gene: TRBV28; CDR3 protein: CASSASGRISYEQYF
J gene: TRBJ2-6; V gene: TRBV4-1; CDR3 protein: CASSQGSTVGANVLTF
J gene: TRBJ2-1; V gene: TRBV12-3/TRBV12-4; CDR3 protein: CASSRGEQFF
J gene: TRBJ2-1; V gene: TRBV24-1; CDR3 protein: CATSDLSGRSSYNEQFF
J gene: TRBJ2-1; V gene: TRBV7-3; CDR3 protein: CASSLWGISGRSSGNEQFF
J gene: TRBJ2-7; V gene: TRBV28; CDR3 protein: CASRLQGYEQYF
J gene: TRBJ1-1; V gene: TRBV5-1; CDR3 protein: CASSLGWGRVNTEAFF
J gene: TRBJ2-7; V gene: TRBV7-2; CDR3 protein: CASSMGQGTNEQYF
J gene: TRBJ2-7; V gene: TRBV18; CDR3 protein: CASSPPGAEQYF
J gene: TRBJ2-2; V gene: TRBV5-6; CDR3 protein: CASKNSPNTGELFF
J gene: TRBJ1-1; V gene: TRBV2; CDR3 protein: CASSPDRDGTEAFF
J gene: TRBJ1-5; V gene: TRBV5-4; CDR3 protein: CASSSGQGQGPQHF
J gene: TRBJ1-5; V gene: TRBV19; CDR3 protein: CASDRGAGPQHF
J gene: TRBJ2-2; V gene: TRBV2; CDR3 protein: CASSGAGITGELFF
J gene: TRBJ2-3; V gene: TRBV7-9; CDR3 protein: CASSPPFGWHGADTQYF
J gene: TRBJ2-6; V gene: TRBV19; CDR3 protein: CASSISVWSLYPGANVLTF
J gene: TRBJ2-7; V gene: TRBV5-1; CDR3 protein: CASSPRQGTAYEQYF
J gene: TRBJ2-1; V gene: TRBV19; CDR3 protein: CASRDFQVSEQFF
J gene: TRBJ2-7; V gene: TRBV5-1; CDR3 protein: CASSAGLAGRDEQYF
J gene: TRBJ2-2; V gene: TRBV6-5; CDR3 protein: CASSYAGDTGELFF
J gene: TRBJ1-4; V gene: TRBV30; CDR3 protein: CAIGRKTTNEKLFF
J gene: TRBJ2-7; V gene: TRBV11-3; CDR3 protein: CASSLIRVAGVYEQYF
J gene: TRBJ1-1; V gene: TRBV30; CDR3 protein: CAWSVRLGIAFF
J gene: TRBJ1-5; V gene: TRBV4-1; CDR3 protein: CASSQVGSNQPQHF
J gene: TRBJ1-1; V gene: TRBV7-8; CDR3 protein: CASSAAGGETEAFF
J gene: TRBJ1-3; V gene: TRBV25-1; CDR3 protein: CASSEGARSSGNTIYF
J gene: TRBJ2-1; V gene: TRBV11-2; CDR3 protein: CASSPDFGTYNEQFF
J gene: TRBJ2-1; V gene: TRBV29-1; CDR3 protein: CSVGAGTNSYNEQFF
J gene: TRBJ2-3; V gene: TRBV7-3; CDR3 protein: CASSPSSGRAIDTQYF
J gene: TRBJ2-7; V gene: TRBV6-5; CDR3 protein: CASSSTGGPYEQYF
J gene: TRBJ2-3; V gene: TRBV12-5; CDR3 protein: CASGLVVAGGGADTQYF
J gene: TRBJ2-2; V gene: TRBV9; CDR3 protein: CASSAGHNTGELFF
J gene: TRBJ2-2; V gene: TRBV24-1; CDR3 protein: CATRERAAGELFF
J gene: TRBJ2-5; V gene: TRBV24-1; CDR3 protein: CATSDSFEISGREETQYF
J gene: TRBJ2-1; V gene: TRBV6-2/TRBV6-3; CDR3 protein: CASSYYPYNEQFF
J gene: TRBJ2-7; V gene: TRBV7-8; CDR3 protein: CASSFPGTADYEQYF
J gene: TRBJ2-7; V gene: TRBV11-2; CDR3 protein: CASSSDRVGEPYEQYF
J gene: TRBJ1-1; V gene: TRBV5-6; CDR3 protein: CASSLGGTGSTEAFF
J gene: TRBJ1-4; V gene: TRBV6-1; CDR3 protein: CASSERQGLNEKLFF
J gene: TRBJ1-3; V gene: TRBV18; CDR3 protein: CASSPVTGSGNTIYF
J gene: TRBJ2-7; V gene: TRBV5-1; CDR3 protein: CASSLFSGQDKNF
J gene: TRBJ2-1; V gene: TRBV7-3; CDR3 protein: CASSLGGVPNEQFF
J gene: TRBJ2-5; V gene: TRBV27; CDR3 protein: CASKETQYF
J gene: TRBJ2-1; V gene: TRBV2; CDR3 protein: CASTVHNEQFF
J gene: TRBJ2-3; V gene: TRBV6-5; CDR3 protein: CASSYTGTPKDQYF
J gene: TRBJ2-7; V gene: TRBV11-2; CDR3 protein: CASSGRGLAGNEYF
J gene: TRBJ2-2; V gene: TRBV6-5; CDR3 protein: CASNFDGAGELFF
J gene: TRBJ1-1; V gene: TRBV11-2; CDR3 protein: CASSLQGTGDTEAFF
J gene: TRBJ2-7; V gene: TRBV28; CDR3 protein: CASRLQGEAYEQYF
J gene: TRBJ2-4; V gene: TRBV12-3/TRBV12-4; CDR3 protein: CASSEGGKNIQYF
J gene: TRBJ1-1; V gene: TRBV4-1; CDR3 protein: CASSRGDSNTEAFF